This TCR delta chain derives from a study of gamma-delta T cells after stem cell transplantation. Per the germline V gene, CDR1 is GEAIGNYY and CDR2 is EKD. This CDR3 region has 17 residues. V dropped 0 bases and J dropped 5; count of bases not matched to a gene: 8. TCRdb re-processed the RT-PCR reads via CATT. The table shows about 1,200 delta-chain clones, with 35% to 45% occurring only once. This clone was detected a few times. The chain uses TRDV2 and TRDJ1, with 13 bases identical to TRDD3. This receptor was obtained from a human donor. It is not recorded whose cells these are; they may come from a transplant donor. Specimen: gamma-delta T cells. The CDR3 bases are TGTGCCTGTGACACCGTAGGACTGGGGGATACGGAGGATAAACTCATCTTT. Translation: CACDTVGLGDTEDKLIF.